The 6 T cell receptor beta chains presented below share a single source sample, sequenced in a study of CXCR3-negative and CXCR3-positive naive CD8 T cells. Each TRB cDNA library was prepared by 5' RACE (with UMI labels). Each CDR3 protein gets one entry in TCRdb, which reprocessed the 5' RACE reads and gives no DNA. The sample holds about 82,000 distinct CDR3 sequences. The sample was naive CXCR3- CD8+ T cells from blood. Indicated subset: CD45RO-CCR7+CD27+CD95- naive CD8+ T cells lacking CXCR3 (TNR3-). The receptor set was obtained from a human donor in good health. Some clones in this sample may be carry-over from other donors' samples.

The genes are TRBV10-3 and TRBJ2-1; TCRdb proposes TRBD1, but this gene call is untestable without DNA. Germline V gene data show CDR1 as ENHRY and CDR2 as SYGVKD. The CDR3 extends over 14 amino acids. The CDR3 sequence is CAISEGTGRNEQFF.

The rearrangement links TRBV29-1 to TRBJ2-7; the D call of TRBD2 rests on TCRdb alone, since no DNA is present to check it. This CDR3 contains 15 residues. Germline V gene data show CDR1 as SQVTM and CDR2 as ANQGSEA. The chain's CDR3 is CSVVLWEGISYEQYF.

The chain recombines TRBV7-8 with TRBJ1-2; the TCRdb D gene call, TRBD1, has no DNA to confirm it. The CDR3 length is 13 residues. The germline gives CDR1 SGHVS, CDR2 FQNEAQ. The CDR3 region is CASSRGGAGGYTF.

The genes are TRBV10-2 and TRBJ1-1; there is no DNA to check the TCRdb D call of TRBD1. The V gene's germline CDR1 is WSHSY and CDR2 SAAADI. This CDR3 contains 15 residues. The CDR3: CASSLEGQGWTEAFF.

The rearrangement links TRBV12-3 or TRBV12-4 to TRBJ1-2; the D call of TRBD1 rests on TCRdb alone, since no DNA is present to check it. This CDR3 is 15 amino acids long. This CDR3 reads CASSLLDRAGYGYTF.

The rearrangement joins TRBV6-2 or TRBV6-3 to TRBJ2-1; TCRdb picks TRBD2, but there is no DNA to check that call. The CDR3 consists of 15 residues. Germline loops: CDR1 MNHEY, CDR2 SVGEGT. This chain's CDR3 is CASSLTSGITGEQFF.